A single sample is the source of the 9 T cell receptor beta chains below, sequenced in a study of siplizumab effects on memory and regulatory T cells. The table came from immunoSEQ multiplex PCR; TCRdb's copy has only in-frame clones and leaves some out. Among roughly 120,000 clones listed, more than 90% were seen once. Specimen: CD4+ T cells sorted from blood. Every receptor here comes from a human donor in good health.

The chain employs TRBV5-1 and TRBJ2-7; 8 nucleotides match TRBD2. The V gene end was trimmed by 0 bases and the J gene end by 4 bases; junction bases not matched to a gene: 9. The germline V gene has CDR1 SGHRS and CDR2 YFSETQ. The CDR3 is made up of 16 amino acids. CDR3 amino acids: CASSLVSSGAYYEQYF. The CDR3 bases are TGCGCCAGCAGCTTGGTTAGTAGCGGGGCGTATTACGAGCAGTACTTC. Variable domain in full (rest from reference TRBV5-1 and TRBJ2-7): KAGVTQTPRYLIKTRGQQVTLSCSPISGHRSVSWYQQTPGQGLQFLFEYFSETQRNKGNFPGRFSGRQFSNSRSEMNVSTLELGDSALYLCASSLVSSGAYYEQYFGPGTRLTVT.

V gene TRBV7-9 combines with J gene TRBJ2-7, with D possibly being TRBD2 (7 bases). The CDR3 has 14 residues. The V and J ends lost 5 bases and 2 bases respectively, with 13 bases between them. In germline, CDR1 is SEHNR, CDR2 FQNEAQ (reference sequence). The CDR3 sequence: CASSVGGGTYEQYF. The CDR3 DNA reads TGTGCCAGCAGCGTAGGGGGGGGTACCTACGAGCAGTACTTC.

The gene calls are TRBV7-2 and TRBJ2-7; TRBD2 aligns across 7 bases. The length of the CDR3 is 18 residues. V shed 5 bases, J shed 6 bases, and the junction held 22 bases outside the gene matches. Germline V gives CDR1 SGHTA, CDR2 FQGNSA. In nucleotides, the CDR3 is TGTGCCAGCAGCCAGCGGTCGCGTGCTAGCGGTTCCCCGGGCGAGCAGTACTTC. Its protein product is CASSQRSRASGSPGEQYF.

This chain connects TRBV5-1 to TRBJ1-5, with no clear D. Germline V gene data show CDR1 as SGHRS and CDR2 as YFSETQ. The CDR3 totals 14 residues. Trimming cost V 0 bases and J 4 bases, with 8 bases left between them. CDR3 in amino acids: CASSLGTVNQPQHF. The CDR3 DNA reads TGCGCCAGCAGCTTGGGGACGGTAAATCAGCCCCAGCATTTT. Variable domain in full (rest from reference TRBV5-1 and TRBJ1-5): KAGVTQTPRYLIKTRGQQVTLSCSPISGHRSVSWYQQTPGQGLQFLFEYFSETQRNKGNFPGRFSGRQFSNSRSEMNVSTLELGDSALYLCASSLGTVNQPQHFGDGTRLSIL.

The rearrangement joins TRBV7-2 to TRBJ1-2; TRBD1 matches at 8 bases. J was trimmed by 2 bases and V by 1 base; bases with no gene match: 3. The CDR3 loop spans 15 amino acids. Germline V gives CDR1 SGHTA, CDR2 FQGNSA. The CDR3 DNA sequence: TGTGCCAGCAGCTTAGTAAGGACAGGGAACTATGGCTACACCTTC. This codes for CASSLVRTGNYGYTF.

The rearrangement joins TRBV19 to TRBJ2-3; D is tentatively TRBD1 or TRBD2 (7 bases each). Germline V gives CDR1 LNHDA, CDR2 SQIVND (reference sequence). Trimming took off 5 bases at V and 4 bases at J, with 22 bases between the two ends. This CDR3 region has 17 residues. As DNA, the CDR3 is TGTGCCAGTAGTCCTATCCCGGGGCAGGGGGGGTCAGATACGCAGTATTTT. Amino acids: CASSPIPGQGGSDTQYF.

J is TRBJ2-3 and V is TRBV7-3, with D unclear. The CDR3 runs 16 residues. CDR1 and CDR2 from the germline V gene are SGHTA and FQGTGA. The ends were cut back, 2 bases at V and 1 base at J, with 13 bases in the middle. The CDR3, as DNA: TGTGCCAGCAGCTTACTTTCCAGGACGGGCACAGATACGCAGTATTTT. This translates into CASSLLSRTGTDTQYF.

In DNA, the CDR3 is TGCGCCAGCAGCTTGGGGTCCTCCTATGGCTACACCTTC. Translating gives CASSLGSSYGYTF. This rearrangement joins TRBV5-1 to TRBJ1-2; unclear D gene. Germline CDR1 reads SGHRS; CDR2 reads YFSETQ. The CDR3 contains 13 residues. V lost 0 bases, J lost 4 bases, and 7 bases lay in between.

The genes are TRBV6-5 and TRBJ1-2; 9 bases are shared with TRBD1. This CDR3 is 12 amino acids long. With 7 bases clipped from V and 10 bases from J, the junction kept 7 bases outside the gene matches. Germline V gives CDR1 MNHEY, CDR2 SVGAGI. The CDR3 loop is CASTPDRGIYTF. The CDR3, as DNA: TGTGCCAGCACCCCCGACAGGGGGATCTACACCTTC.